The 10 T cell receptor beta chains given below trace back to one sample, sequenced in a study of low-dose radiotherapy and immunotherapy resistance in tumors (dated by TCRdb to 2022 to 2024). First-strand cDNA was synthesized with Superscript III and a set of TRAV- and TRBV-specific primers, covering both TCRalpha and TCRbeta chains. TCRs were amplified for 20 PCR cycles with Phusion, using a constant-region primer paired with the adapter attached to the V primers. TCRdb passed the public sequencing reads through fastp at Q25 and MiXCR, retaining productive beta sequences. Rows matching on CDR3 protein sequence are summarized as one entry with the most common DNA and genes. The sample has about 18,000 distinct CDR3 sequences on record, 70% of them singletons. The ten largest clones represent 5.5% to 7% of the sample. The receptors stem from a human donor with advanced metastatic prostate, ovarian, gallbladder or colorectal cancer (not recorded which). This table probably holds off-target reads from a library built for another chain.

This clonotype was picked up a small number of times. The chain is built from TRBV9 and TRBJ2-2; D is unclear. Germline V CDR1 and CDR2: SGDLS, YYNGEE. The CDR3 is 13 amino acids. Trimming removed 0 bases at V and 5 bases at J, with 5 bases between. CDR3 DNA sequence: TGTGCCAGCAGCGTAGTTGGGACCGGGGAGCTGTTTTTT. It yields the protein CASSVVGTGELFF.

This clonotype is medium-sized by share. The chain combines TRBV30 with TRBJ1-1; 10 bases line up with TRBD1. V gave up 3 bases and J gave up 5 bases; unmatched junction bases: 9. CDR3 size: 15 residues. The germline V gene has CDR1 GTSNPN and CDR2 SVGIG (reference sequence). The CDR3 loop is CAWSHKGQGSTEAFF. CDR3 sequence (DNA): TGTGCCTGGAGCCACAAGGGACAGGGGAGTACTGAAGCTTTCTTT.

This chain connects TRBV12-3 or TRBV12-4 to TRBJ1-5, with unresolved D. Trimming removed 2 bases from V and 9 bases from J, with 17 bases in between. The CDR3 has 15 amino acids. CDR3 sequence reads: CASSLIDAISGPQHF. CDR3 DNA sequence: TGTGCCAGCAGTTTAATCGACGCCATCTCCGGGCCCCAGCATTTT.

This chain links TRBV6-5 with TRBJ1-2; D not certain. The CDR3 is 16 residues long. V was pared by 2 bases and J by 2 bases, with 15 bases between. Germline values: CDR1 MNHEY, CDR2 SVGAGI. CDR3 sequence: CASSYHHERQNYGYTF. The DNA for the CDR3 is TGTGCCAGCAGTTACCACCACGAGAGACAAAACTATGGCTACACCTTC.

This chain uses TRBV7-2 with TRBJ2-5; 8 bases match TRBD2. Germline CDR1 and CDR2: SGHTA and FQGNSA. The V gene end was trimmed by 1 base and the J gene end by 5 bases; junction bases not matched to a gene: 6. The CDR3 contains 15 residues. The DNA of the CDR3 is TGTGCCAGCAGCTTAGGGATCGGGGGGGCGGAGACCCAGTACTTC. It encodes CASSLGIGGAETQYF.

The V and J genes are TRBV20-1 and TRBJ2-2; D call uncertain. The V gene's germline CDR1 is DFQATT and CDR2 SNEGSKA (reference sequence). V lost 3 bases to trimming and J lost 2 bases, with 7 bases between them. The CDR3 has 13 amino acids. Here the CDR3 reads CSASQLNTGELFF. In DNA form, the CDR3 reads TGCAGTGCTAGTCAGCTAAACACCGGGGAGCTGTTTTTT.

The rearrangement links TRBV30 to TRBJ2-1; D unresolved. Trimming pared 2 bases from V and 7 bases from J, leaving 12 bases between. This CDR3 is built from 13 residues. Germline lookup yields CDR1 GTSNPN and CDR2 SVGIG (reference sequence). CDR3 in amino acids: CAWSPILSNEQFF. The CDR3 coding sequence is TGTGCCTGGAGTCCTATTCTGTCGAATGAGCAGTTCTTC.

The rearrangement joins TRBV6-6 to TRBJ1-5; weak D call: TRBD1 (5 bases). This CDR3 is 17 amino acids long. Trimming removed 5 bases from V and 9 bases from J, with 26 bases in between. Germline V gene data show CDR1 as MNHNY and CDR2 as SVGAGI (reference sequence). The DNA of the CDR3 is TGTGCCAGCAGTAAGCTGGGACTCAGACAAACTCAACGGCCCCAGCATTTT. This translates into CASSKLGLRQTQRPQHF.

This chain uses TRBV9 with TRBJ2-7; 12 bases agree with TRBD1. V lost 4 bases, J lost 2 bases, and 7 bases stayed unmatched. The CDR3 contains 16 residues. Germline CDR1 reads SGDLS; CDR2 reads YYNGEE. CDR3 sequence reads: CASSRGQGAFPYEQYF. In DNA form, the CDR3 reads TGTGCCAGCAGCCGGGGACAGGGGGCCTTCCCCTACGAGCAGTACTTC. The complete variable domain, with remaining parts taken from reference TRBV9 and TRBJ2-7, reads DSGVTQTPKHLITATGQRVTLRCSPRSGDLSVYWYQQSLDQGLQFLIQYYNGEERAKGNILERFSAQQFPDLHSELNLSSLELGDSALYFCASSRGQGAFPYEQYFGPGTRLTVT.

This chain links TRBV29-1 with TRBJ2-3; D is possibly TRBD2 (5 bases). Trimming left V 4 bases short and J 6 bases short, with 5 bases between. Germline assignment: CDR1 SQVTM and CDR2 ANQGSEA. The length of the CDR3 is 10 residues. The CDR3 region is CSVASDTQYF. CDR3 in DNA: TGCAGCGTTGCTAGCGATACGCAGTATTTT.